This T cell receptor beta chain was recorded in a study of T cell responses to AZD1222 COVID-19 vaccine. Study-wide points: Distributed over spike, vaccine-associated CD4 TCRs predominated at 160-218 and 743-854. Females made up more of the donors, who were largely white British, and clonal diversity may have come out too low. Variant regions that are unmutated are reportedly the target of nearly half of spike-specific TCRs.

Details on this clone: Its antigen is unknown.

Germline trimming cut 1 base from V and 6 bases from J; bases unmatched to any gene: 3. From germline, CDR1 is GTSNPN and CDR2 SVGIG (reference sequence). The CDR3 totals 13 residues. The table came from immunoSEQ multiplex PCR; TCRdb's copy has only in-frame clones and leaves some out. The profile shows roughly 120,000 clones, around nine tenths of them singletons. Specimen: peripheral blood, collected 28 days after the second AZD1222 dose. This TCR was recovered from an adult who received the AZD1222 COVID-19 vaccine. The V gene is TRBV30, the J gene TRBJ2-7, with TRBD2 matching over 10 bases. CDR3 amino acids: CAWSAAGGREQYF. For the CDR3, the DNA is TGTGCCTGGAGTGCAGCGGGGGGGCGCGAGCAGTACTTC.